Detailed here is one T cell receptor (beta chain). Antigen specificity is unknown. TCRdb keeps only in-frame clones here, not all; method: immunoSEQ multiplex PCR. Of about 5,700 clones listed, about four fifths are singletons. This specimen comes from a study of immune evolution from preneoplasia to lung adenocarcinoma. The study's findings and limits: Top clone frequencies peaked in normal lung, apparently declining through invasive adenocarcinoma.

CDR3 length equals 14 residues. The V gene lost 4 bases and the J gene lost 2 bases, with 12 bases spanning the gap. Germline assignment: CDR1 SGHDT and CDR2 YYEEEE. Sequencing was done on a sample of FFPE normal lung tissue adjacent to the tumor. The rearrangement links TRBV5-6 to TRBJ1-1, with D tentatively TRBD1 (6 bases). The origin of this receptor is a person aged 50-75 years with lung adenocarcinoma. The CDR3 nucleotides are TGTGCCAGCAGCCCTGGACAGATCAACACTGAAGCTTTCTTT. It specifies CASSPGQINTEAFF.